This T cell receptor beta chain was retrieved from a study of T cell responses to AZD1222 COVID-19 vaccine. Only in-frame clones appear in the TCRdb table, and some are missing; sequencing was by immunoSEQ multiplex PCR. The table includes roughly 120,000 clones, about nine tenths detected once. Looked up from germline, CDR1 is SGHTA and CDR2 is FQGNSA. V lost 1 base and J lost 0, with 19 bases in between. The CDR3 loop spans 19 amino acids. The sequencing here drew on peripheral blood, taken on day 0 of AZD1222 vaccination. The chain has TRBV7-2 and TRBJ2-1, with D tentatively TRBD2 (5 bases). This receptor was taken from an adult in good health. CDR3 in amino acids: CASSLVGSGSPSSYNEQFF. The DNA of the CDR3 is TGTGCCAGCAGCTTAGTGGGGAGTGGCTCCCCGAGCTCCTACAATGAGCAGTTCTTC.